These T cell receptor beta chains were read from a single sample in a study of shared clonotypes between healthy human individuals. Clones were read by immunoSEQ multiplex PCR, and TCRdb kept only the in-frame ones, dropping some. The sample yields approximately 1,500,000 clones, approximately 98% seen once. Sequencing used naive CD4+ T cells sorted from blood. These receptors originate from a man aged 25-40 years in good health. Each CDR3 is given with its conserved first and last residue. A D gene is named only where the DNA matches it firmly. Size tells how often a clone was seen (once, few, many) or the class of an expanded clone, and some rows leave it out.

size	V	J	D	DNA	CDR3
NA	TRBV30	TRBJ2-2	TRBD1	TGTGCCTGGACGACAGGGGGGGCCGGGGAGCTGTTTTTT	CAWTTGGAGELFF
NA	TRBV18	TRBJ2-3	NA	TGTGCCAGCTCACCAACTAGCCGGGCCACAGATACGCAGTATTTT	CASSPTSRATDTQYF
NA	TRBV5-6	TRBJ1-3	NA	TGTGCCAGCAGCTTGGCCAGCTCTGGAAACACCATATATTTT	CASSLASSGNTIYF
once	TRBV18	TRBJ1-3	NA	TGTGCCAGCTCACAAGGGGCTGGAAACACCATATATTTT	CASSQGAGNTIYF
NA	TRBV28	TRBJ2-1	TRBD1	TGTGCCAGCAGTCAAGGACAGGCCCGCGGCAATGAGCAGTTCTTC	CASSQGQARGNEQFF
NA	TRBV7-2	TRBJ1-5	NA	TGTGCCAGCAGCGCATTAGCCTTAGGGTTTACAGCAGGCGGCGGGGCCCAGCATTTT	CASSALALGFTAGGGAQHF
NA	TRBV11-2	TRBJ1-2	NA	TGTGCCAGCAGCACTCCTCAGGGAAGCCAATACTATGGCTACACCTTC	CASSTPQGSQYYGYTF
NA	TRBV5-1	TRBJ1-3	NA	TGCGCCAGCAAACCAGGGGTTGGAAACACCATATATTTT	CASKPGVGNTIYF
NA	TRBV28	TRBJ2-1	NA	TGTGCCAGCAGTTCCGGGGCCGCCTGGAATGAGCAGTTCTTC	CASSSGAAWNEQFF
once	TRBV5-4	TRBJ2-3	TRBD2	TGTGCCAGCAGCTTGGGGCGGGAGGGCCTAAAAGATACGCAGTATTTT	CASSLGREGLKDTQYF
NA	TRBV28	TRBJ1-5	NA	TGTGCCAGCAGTTTAAGGGGCGTGAGACACACAAATCAGCCCCAGCATTTT	CASSLRGVRHTNQPQHF
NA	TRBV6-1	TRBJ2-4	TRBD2	TGTGCCAGCAGTGAAGGACTAGCGGGAGCCAAAAACATTCAGTACTTC	CASSEGLAGAKNIQYF
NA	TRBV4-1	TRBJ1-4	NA	TGCGCCAGCAGCCAACCGGGACGGTCCAAAAATGAAAAACTGTTTTTT	CASSQPGRSKNEKLFF
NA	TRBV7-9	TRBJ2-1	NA	TGTGCCAGCAGCTTAGGGCTAGCCCTCTACAATGAGCAGTTCTTC	CASSLGLALYNEQFF
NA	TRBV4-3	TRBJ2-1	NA	TGCGCCAGCAGCCAAGACGGGAGAAGGGATGAGCAGTTCTTC	CASSQDGRRDEQFF
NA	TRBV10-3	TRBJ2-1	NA	TGTGCCATCATTGAAAACGTAGGCTCTTCCGATGAGCAGTTCTTC	CAIIENVGSSDEQFF
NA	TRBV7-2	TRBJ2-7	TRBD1	TGTGCCAGCAGCCCCACGGGACAGGGGTTCCGTGGGGGCTACGAGCAGTACTTC	CASSPTGQGFRGGYEQYF
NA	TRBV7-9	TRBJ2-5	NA	TGTGCCAGCAGCAACGGACAGTACCAAGAGACCCAGTACTTC	CASSNGQYQETQYF
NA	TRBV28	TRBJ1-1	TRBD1	TGTGCCAGCAGACGGACAGGGTATAACACTGAAGCTTTCTTT	CASRRTGYNTEAFF
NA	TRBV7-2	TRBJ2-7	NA	TGTGCCAGCAGCTTGGGGCAGGGGGGGACCTACGAGCAGTACTTC	CASSLGQGGTYEQYF
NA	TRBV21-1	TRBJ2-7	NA	TGTGCCAGCGCAATCGGGGTCATAGGCACTACGGGGCAGTACTTC	CASAIGVIGTTGQYF
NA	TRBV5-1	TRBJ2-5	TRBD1	TGCGCCAGCACCCTGGGGGGACAGGGAGGAGAGACCCAGTACTTC	CASTLGGQGGETQYF
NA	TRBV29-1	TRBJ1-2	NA	TGCAGCGTTCGGGCACTTGGCTACACCTTC	CSVRALGYTF
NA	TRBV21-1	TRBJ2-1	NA	TGTGCCAGCAGCAGAGGATTCAGCTCCTACAATGAGCAGTTCTTC	CASSRGFSSYNEQFF
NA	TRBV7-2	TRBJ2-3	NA	TGTGCCAGCAGCCTGACAGGATATAGCACAGATACGCAGTATTTT	CASSLTGYSTDTQYF
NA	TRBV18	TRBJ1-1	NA	TGTGCCAGCTCACCGCAGGGATTGAACACTGAAGCTTTCTTT	CASSPQGLNTEAFF
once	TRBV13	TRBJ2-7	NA	TGTGCCAGCAGCTTCCTTTACGAGCAGTACTTC	CASSFLYEQYF
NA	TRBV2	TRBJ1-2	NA	TGTGCCAGCAGTGTCATCGGCGGCTACACCTTC	CASSVIGGYTF
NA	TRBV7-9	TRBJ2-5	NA	TGTGCCAGCAGAACAACTACCTTCCAAGAGACCCAGTACTTC	CASRTTTFQETQYF
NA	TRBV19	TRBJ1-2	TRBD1	TGTGCCAGTAGTCGGACAGGGGGGGACTATGGCTACACCTTC	CASSRTGGDYGYTF
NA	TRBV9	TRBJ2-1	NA	TGTGCCAGCAGCGTAGAATACGGAAAGGGGTACAATGAGCAGTTCTTC	CASSVEYGKGYNEQFF
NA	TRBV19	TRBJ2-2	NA	TGTGCCAGTAGTATAGCGCCAGGGGCTAGGAGGTGGGAGCTGTTTTTT	CASSIAPGARRWELFF
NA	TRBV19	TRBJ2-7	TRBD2	TGTGCCAGTAGTACAACCCGACTAGCCAACGAGCAGTACTTC	CASSTTRLANEQYF
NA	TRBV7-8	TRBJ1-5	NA	TGTGCCAGCAGCTCACCCTTGGATGGTTGGAGCAATCAGCCCCAGCATTTT	CASSSPLDGWSNQPQHF
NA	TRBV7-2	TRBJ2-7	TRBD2	TGTGCCAGCAGCTTAGATCCGCGGGGGGCCCCCTACGAGCAGTACTTC	CASSLDPRGAPYEQYF
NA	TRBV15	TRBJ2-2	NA	TGTGCCACCAGCAGAGATGGTGTCGGGGAGCTGTTTTTT	CATSRDGVGELFF
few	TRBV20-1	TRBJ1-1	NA	TGCAGTGCTAGGCAGGGCACTGAAGCTTTCTTT	CSARQGTEAFF
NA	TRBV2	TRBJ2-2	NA	TGTGCCAGCAGTGGGGGGTCGTCGACCGGGGAGCTGTTTTTT	CASSGGSSTGELFF
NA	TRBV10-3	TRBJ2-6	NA	TGTGCCATCAGGAGGGGGGAAACGCCTGGGGCCAACGTCCTGACTTTC	CAIRRGETPGANVLTF
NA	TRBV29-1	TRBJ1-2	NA	TGCAGCGTTGATCCCTCGTCCGGGAACTATGGCTACACCTTC	CSVDPSSGNYGYTF
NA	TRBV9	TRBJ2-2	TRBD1	TGTGCCAGCAGCGTAGGGCACAGGGGCACCGGGGAGCTGTTTTTT	CASSVGHRGTGELFF
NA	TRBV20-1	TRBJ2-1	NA	TGCAGTGCTAGAATAATCAATGAGCAGTTCTTC	CSARIINEQFF
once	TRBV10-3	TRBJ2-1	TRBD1	TGTGCCATCCGGGGGACAGGGGGCGATGAGCAGTTCTTC	CAIRGTGGDEQFF
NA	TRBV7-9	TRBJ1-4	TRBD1	TGTGCCAGCAGCCGACAGGGAGTAGGAGAAAAACTGTTTTTT	CASSRQGVGEKLFF
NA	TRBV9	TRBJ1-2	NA	TGTGCCACTCCCGGGGGATCGAGCTATGGCTACACCTTC	CATPGGSSYGYTF
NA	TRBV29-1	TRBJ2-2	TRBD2	TGCAGCGGACTAGCTCACACCGGGGAGCTGTTTTTT	CSGLAHTGELFF
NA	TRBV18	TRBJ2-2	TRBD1	TGTGCCAGCTCACCATCCGGGACAGGGAAAACCAGGGAGCTGTTTTTT	CASSPSGTGKTRELFF
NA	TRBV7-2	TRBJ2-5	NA	TGTGCCAGCAGCTTAGCGCGTTCGGCTGGGGAGACCCAGTACTTC	CASSLARSAGETQYF
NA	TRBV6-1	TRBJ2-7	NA	TGTGCCAGCATGGGGTTAAAGGGACTGTATTACGAGCAGTACTTC	CASMGLKGLYYEQYF
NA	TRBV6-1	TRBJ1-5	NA	TGTGCCAGCGATTGGACAGAGGATCAGCCCCAGCATTTT	CASDWTEDQPQHF
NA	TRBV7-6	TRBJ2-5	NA	TGTGCCAGCAGCTTAGTCGGGTTAGGGGAGACCCAGTACTTC	CASSLVGLGETQYF
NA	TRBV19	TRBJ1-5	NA	TGTGCCAGTAGTATGGCGGGCAGGAGTTATCAGCCCCAGCATTTT	CASSMAGRSYQPQHF
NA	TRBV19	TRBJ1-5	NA	TGTGCCAGTAGTATTTGGGACCTCAATCAGCCCCAGCATTTT	CASSIWDLNQPQHF
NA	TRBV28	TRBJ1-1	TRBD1	TGTGCCAGCAGTTTATTGGACAGGGACTTTACTGAAGCTTTCTTT	CASSLLDRDFTEAFF
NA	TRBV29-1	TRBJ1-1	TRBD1	TGCAGCGATATAAAGACAGGGGAGCGCACTGAAGCTTTCTTT	CSDIKTGERTEAFF
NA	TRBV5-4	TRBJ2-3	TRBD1	TGTGCCAGCAGCTTGGTTACAGGGGGCTTCACCCATACGCAGTATTTT	CASSLVTGGFTHTQYF
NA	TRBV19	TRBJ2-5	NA	TGTGCCAGTAGTATAAAGGCAGCCCTAGTACGGCCCCAGGAGACCCAGTACTTC	CASSIKAALVRPQETQYF